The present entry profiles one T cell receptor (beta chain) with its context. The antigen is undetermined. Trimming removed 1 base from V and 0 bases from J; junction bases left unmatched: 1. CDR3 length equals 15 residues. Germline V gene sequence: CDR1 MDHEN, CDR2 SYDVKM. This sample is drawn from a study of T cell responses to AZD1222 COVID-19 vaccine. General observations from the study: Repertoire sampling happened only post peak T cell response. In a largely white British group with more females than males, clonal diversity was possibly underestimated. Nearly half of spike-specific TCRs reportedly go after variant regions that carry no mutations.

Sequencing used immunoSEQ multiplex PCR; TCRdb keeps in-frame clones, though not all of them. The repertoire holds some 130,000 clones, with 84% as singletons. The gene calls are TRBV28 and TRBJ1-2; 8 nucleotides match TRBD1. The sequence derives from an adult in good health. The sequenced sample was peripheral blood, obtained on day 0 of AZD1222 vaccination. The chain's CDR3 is CASSLLTGANYGYTF. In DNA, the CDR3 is TGTGCCAGCAGTTTATTGACAGGGGCTAACTATGGCTACACCTTC.